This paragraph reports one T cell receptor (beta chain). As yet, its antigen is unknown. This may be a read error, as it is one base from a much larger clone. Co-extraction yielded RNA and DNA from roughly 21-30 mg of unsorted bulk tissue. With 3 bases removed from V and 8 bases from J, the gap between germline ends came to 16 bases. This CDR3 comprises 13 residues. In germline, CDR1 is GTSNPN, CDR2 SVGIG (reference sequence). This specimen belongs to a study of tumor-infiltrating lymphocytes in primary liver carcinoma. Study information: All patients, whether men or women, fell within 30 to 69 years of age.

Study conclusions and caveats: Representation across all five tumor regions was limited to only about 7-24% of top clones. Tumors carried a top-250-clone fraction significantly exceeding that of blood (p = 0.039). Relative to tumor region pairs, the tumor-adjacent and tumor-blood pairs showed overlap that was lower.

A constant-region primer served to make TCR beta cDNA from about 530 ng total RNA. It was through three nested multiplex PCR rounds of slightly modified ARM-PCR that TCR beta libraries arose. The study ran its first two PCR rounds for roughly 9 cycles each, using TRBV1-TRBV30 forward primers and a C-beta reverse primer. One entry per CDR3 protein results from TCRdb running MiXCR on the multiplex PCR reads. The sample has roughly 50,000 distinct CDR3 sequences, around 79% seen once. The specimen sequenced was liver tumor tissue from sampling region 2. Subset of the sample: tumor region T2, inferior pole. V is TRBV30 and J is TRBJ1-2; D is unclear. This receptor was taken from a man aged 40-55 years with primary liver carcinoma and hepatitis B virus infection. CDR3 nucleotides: TGTGCCTGGAGGATTACATGGGTATGGGGCTACACCTTC. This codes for CAWRITWVWGYTF. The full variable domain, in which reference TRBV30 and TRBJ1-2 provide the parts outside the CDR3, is SQTIHQWPATLVQPVGSPLSLECTVEGTSNPNLYWYRQAAGRGLQLLFYSVGIGQISSEVPQNLSASRPQDRQFILSSKKLLLSDSGFYLCAWRITWVWGYTFGSGTRLTVV.